These 16 T cell receptor beta chains were all obtained from the same sample, sequenced in a study of T cell changes during pregnancy in multiple sclerosis. Sequenced by immunoSEQ multiplex PCR; TCRdb stores in-frame clones only, minus some. Of about 120,000 clones in the sample, roughly 92% were seen once. Here the sequenced sample was peripheral blood, taken in the third trimester of pregnancy. These receptors came from a female donor with multiple sclerosis, enrolled in a pregnancy study.

The rearrangement joins TRBV27 to TRBJ1-6, with 8 bases aligning to TRBD1. V gave up 3 bases and J gave up 16 bases; unmatched junction bases: 11. The CDR3 totals 14 residues. From germline, CDR1 is MNHEY and CDR2 SMNVEV (reference sequence). The CDR3 loop reads CASSFPGTGFSLHF. Written as DNA, the CDR3 is TGTGCCAGCAGTTTCCCCGGGACAGGCTTCTCGCTCCACTTT.

This chain joins TRBV27 and TRBJ2-6, with a possible D match to TRBD1 (6 bases). Trimming pared 1 base from V and 4 bases from J, leaving 14 bases between. The CDR3 runs to 17 residues. Germline CDR1 reads MNHEY; CDR2 reads SMNVEV (reference sequence). The CDR3 DNA reads TGTGCCAGCAGTTTATGGAACAGGGTGGGGGGGGCCAACGTCCTGACTTTC. Translated: CASSLWNRVGGANVLTF.

The chain uses TRBV6-5 and TRBJ1-2, with D possibly being TRBD1 (6 bases). V shed 2 bases and J shed 4 bases, with 14 bases lying between them. The CDR3 is 15 amino acids. CDR1 and CDR2 (germline): MNHEY, SVGAGI. The CDR3 loop reads CASSYVPGASYGYTF. The CDR3 DNA is TGTGCCAGCAGTTACGTTCCAGGGGCCTCCTATGGCTACACCTTC.

The J gene is TRBJ1-3, the V gene TRBV5-6, with D possibly TRBD1 on 6 matching bases. Trimming left V 3 bases short and J 2 bases short, with 12 bases between. Looked up from germline, CDR1 is SGHDT and CDR2 is YYEEEE. The CDR3 sequence is 15 residues long. The CDR3 coding sequence is TGTGCCAGCAGCTATCTAGGGGGACCTGGAAACACCATATATTTT. It specifies CASSYLGGPGNTIYF.

This chain uses TRBV5-1 with TRBJ2-3, with TRBD2 matching 8 bases. J lost 0 bases, V lost 5 bases, and 17 bases had no gene match. Germline values: CDR1 SGHRS, CDR2 YFSETQ. The CDR3 runs to 19 residues. In nucleotides, the CDR3 is TGCGCCAGCAGTCTCGGCCTGGCGGGAGGCGTAACTAGCACAGATACGCAGTATTTT. This encodes CASSLGLAGGVTSTDTQYF.

CDR3 nucleotides: TGTGCTAGTGGTTCCAATTCGGGGGGGACCCAGTACTTC. Translated: CASGSNSGGTQYF. The V and J genes are TRBV12-5 and TRBJ2-5, with 7 bases fitting TRBD2. From germline, CDR1 is LGHNT and CDR2 FRNRAP. There are 13 residues in the CDR3. V was clipped by 4 bases and J by 7 bases; unmatched bases: 6.

The gene calls are TRBV6-5 and TRBJ2-3, with 8 bases that match TRBD2. Losses at the gene ends were 6 bases for V and 4 bases for J; bases not matched to a gene: 6. The CDR3 sequence is 14 residues long. Per germline, CDR1 MNHEY and CDR2 SVGAGI. CDR3 in DNA: TGTGCCAGCAGGGTCGGGAGGGCCTCAGATACGCAGTATTTT. The encoded protein is CASRVGRASDTQYF.

The chain combines TRBV7-9 with TRBJ1-1; the D is unclear. The CDR3 length is 13 residues. From germline, CDR1 is SEHNR and CDR2 FQNEAQ (reference sequence). Trimming removed 5 bases at V and 2 bases at J, with 9 bases between. In DNA form, the CDR3 reads TGTGCCAGCAGCCCGACTGCCAACACTGAAGCTTTCTTT. Amino acids: CASSPTANTEAFF.

This sequence joins TRBV5-6 and TRBJ2-7; 7 positions agree with TRBD1. CDR1 is SGHDT and CDR2 is YYEEEE in the germline V gene. CDR3 length equals 13 residues. Trimming removed 4 bases from V and 4 bases from J; junction bases left unmatched: 5. The CDR3 here is CASSPQGVYEQYF. The CDR3 DNA follows: TGTGCCAGCAGCCCTCAGGGGGTATACGAGCAGTACTTC.

The chain employs TRBV5-4 and TRBJ1-1, with 8 bases lining up with TRBD1. The V segment lost 7 bases and the J segment 0 bases; nucleotides outside the gene matches: 5. The CDR3 totals 14 residues. Germline V gene data show CDR1 as SGHNT and CDR2 as YYREEE (reference sequence). CDR3 region: CASGDRRLNTEAFF. In DNA form, the CDR3 reads TGTGCCAGCGGGGACAGGAGATTGAACACTGAAGCTTTCTTT.

The chain uses TRBV6-5 and TRBJ2-7, with TRBD2 identical over 10 bases. Germline V gene sequence: CDR1 MNHEY, CDR2 SVGAGI. CDR3 size: 16 residues. V was pared by 3 bases and J by 3 bases, with 8 bases of the junction left unmatched. DNA for the CDR3: TGTGCCAGCAGTTATGGACTAGCGGCGGATCTCTACGAGCAGTACTTC. Its translation: CASSYGLAADLYEQYF.

J is TRBJ2-1 and V is TRBV7-3; TRBD2 matches at 7 bases. The CDR3 runs to 16 residues. After removal of 4 bases from V and 2 bases from J, the junction contained 8 bases not matched to a gene. The germline V gene has CDR1 SGHTA and CDR2 FQGTGA. CDR3 in amino acids: CASSSRLALPYNEQFF. DNA of the CDR3: TGTGCCAGCAGCTCAAGACTAGCCCTCCCCTACAATGAGCAGTTCTTC.

The V call is TRBV25-1, the J call TRBJ2-2, with TRBD1 identical over 8 bases. Per the germline V gene, CDR1 is MGHDK and CDR2 is SYGVNS. J gave up 7 bases and V 6 bases, and 7 bases lay outside the gene matches. The CDR3 has 14 residues. The CDR3: CASSPDRDGGELFF. In DNA, the CDR3 is TGTGCCAGCAGCCCGGACAGGGACGGCGGGGAGCTGTTTTTT.

The V and J genes are TRBV6-1 and TRBJ2-7, with TRBD2 matching 13 bases. J was trimmed by 5 bases and V by 6 bases; bases with no gene match: 4. Germline V gene sequence: CDR1 MNHNS, CDR2 SASEGT. This CDR3 has 14 amino acids. Written as DNA, the CDR3 is TGTGCCAGCAGGACTAGCGGGAGGATTGACGAGCAGTACTTC. Translating it yields CASRTSGRIDEQYF.

This chain connects TRBV18 to TRBJ1-5; TRBD1 is a possible D gene (6 bases). The germline V gene has CDR1 KGHSH and CDR2 LQKENI. V was trimmed by 6 bases and J by 6 bases, leaving 15 bases between them. The CDR3 has 14 amino acids. The CDR3 sequence: CASSPGTKGQPQHF. The CDR3 DNA follows: TGTGCCAGCTCGCCCGGGACAAAAGGTCAGCCCCAGCATTTT.

The chain employs TRBV19 and TRBJ2-2; TRBD2 matches 9 bases. The CDR3 totals 16 residues. The germline CDR1 and CDR2 sequences are LNHDA and SQIVND (reference sequence). The V segment lost 1 base and the J segment 4 bases; nucleotides outside the gene matches: 4. The CDR3 nucleotides read TGTGCCAGTAGTATAGCTAGCGGGACTATCACCGGGGAGCTGTTTTTT. It specifies CASSIASGTITGELFF. Full variable domain (outside the CDR3, taken from reference TRBV19 and TRBJ2-2): DGGITQSPKYLFRKEGQNVTLSCEQNLNHDAMYWYRQDPGQGLRLIYYSQIVNDFQKGDIAEGYSVSREKKESFPLTVTSAQKNPTAFYLCASSIASGTITGELFFGEGSRLTVL.